The next 14 T cell receptor beta chains were all read from a single sample in a study of blood T cell repertoires in COVID-19. Repertoires were generated with immunoSEQ multiplex PCR, while TCRdb's copy carries only in-frame clones and drops some. The table lists about 62,000 clones, about four fifths of them singletons, with around 6.4% in the top ten. The sequencing input was peripheral blood. The receptors originated from a woman between 50 and 59 years old with active or convalescent COVID-19.

The V gene is TRBV18, the J gene TRBJ2-7, with 10 bases fitting TRBD1. The CDR3 has 13 residues. The V gene's germline CDR1 is KGHSH and CDR2 LQKENI. V shed 6 bases and J 3 bases; nucleotides not matched to a gene: 2. DNA for the CDR3: TGTGCCAGCTCCGGGACAGGGGACTACGAGCAGTACTTC. Protein: CASSGTGDYEQYF.

This chain joins TRBV6-5 and TRBJ2-7; D may be TRBD1 (6 bases). This CDR3 is 15 amino acids long. Germline assignment: CDR1 MNHEY and CDR2 SVGAGI. The ends were cut back, 2 bases at V and 3 bases at J, with 14 bases in the middle. The CDR3 DNA reads TGTGCCAGCAGTTACCTGCTGACAGGTCTCTACGAGCAGTACTTC. Amino acids: CASSYLLTGLYEQYF.

The chain uses TRBV11-2 and TRBJ1-1, with D perhaps matching TRBD1 (6 bases). V shed 4 bases and J shed 1 base, with 13 bases lying between them. Germline V gene sequence: CDR1 SGHAT, CDR2 FQNNGV. The CDR3 consists of 15 residues. CDR3 bases: TGTGCCAGCAGCTCAGGGGTGGGTTGGAACACTGAAGCTTTCTTT. It specifies CASSSGVGWNTEAFF.

The rearrangement links TRBV27 to TRBJ1-2; TRBD1 might be the D (6 bases). This CDR3 has 15 amino acids. V gave up 4 bases and J gave up 4 bases, with 16 bases separating them. Germline V gene lookup returns CDR1 MNHEY and CDR2 SMNVEV (reference sequence). The CDR3 DNA reads as TGTGCCAGCAGTTCCCGGGACACTCGCACCTATGGCTACACCTTC. Translating it yields CASSSRDTRTYGYTF.

The chain uses TRBV18 and TRBJ1-1; D is uncertain. Between the trimmed V and J ends, which lost 4 bases and 0 bases, there was a span of 6 bases. CDR1 is KGHSH and CDR2 is LQKENI in the germline V gene. The CDR3 sequence is 13 residues long. The DNA of the CDR3 is TGTGCCAGCTCACAACAACTGAACACTGAAGCTTTCTTT. Translation: CASSQQLNTEAFF.

The chain carries TRBV30 and TRBJ1-2; unclear D gene. This CDR3 is built from 13 residues. V dropped 1 base and J dropped 5 bases, with 11 bases sitting between them. Germline CDR1 and CDR2: GTSNPN and SVGIG (reference sequence). The CDR3 spells CAWSESTGYGYTF. As DNA, the CDR3 is TGTGCCTGGAGTGAATCAACGGGGTATGGCTACACCTTC.

The V call is TRBV27, the J call TRBJ2-7, with 8 positions matching TRBD1. CDR3 size: 16 residues. V shed 6 bases and J 2 bases; nucleotides not matched to a gene: 12. Germline V gene sequence: CDR1 MNHEY, CDR2 SMNVEV (reference sequence). In DNA form, the CDR3 reads TGTGCCAGCAGCCTTAATCCGGGACAGGTTACCTACGAGCAGTACTTC. This gives the protein CASSLNPGQVTYEQYF.

This rearrangement joins TRBV30 to TRBJ2-7; 12 nucleotides align to TRBD2. The CDR3 spans 13 residues. The germline V gene has CDR1 GTSNPN and CDR2 SVGIG (reference sequence). The V gene end was trimmed by 5 bases and the J gene end by 6 bases; junction bases not matched to a gene: 5. CDR3 sequence reads: CAWGKLAGGEQYF. The CDR3 DNA is TGTGCCTGGGGAAAACTAGCGGGAGGCGAGCAGTACTTC.

This clone showed up just a few times. The chain is built from TRBV10-3 and TRBJ2-2, with 15 nucleotides matching TRBD2. The junction had 8 bases not matched to a gene; V was cut back by 7 bases and J by 5 bases. The CDR3 loop spans 17 amino acids. Germline V gives CDR1 ENHRY, CDR2 SYGVKD. For the CDR3, the DNA is TGTGCCATCACCGGACTAGCGGGAGGGCCGGGGACCGGGGAGCTGTTTTTT. Protein: CAITGLAGGPGTGELFF.

J is TRBJ2-3 and V is TRBV3-1 (or the pseudogene TRBV3-2), with no clear D. The length of the CDR3 is 12 residues. V gave up 1 base and J gave up 10 bases, with 9 bases separating them. The V gene's germline CDR1 is LGHDT and CDR2 YNNKEL (reference sequence). The CDR3 DNA reads as TGTGCCAGCAGCCAAGGGCCCCATGCGCAGTATTTT. Its protein is CASSQGPHAQYF.

This clone was counted only a few times. The V gene is TRBV4-3, the J gene TRBJ2-1; D is unclear. Trimming removed 1 base at V and 10 bases at J, with 11 bases between. Germline V gene data show CDR1 as LGHNA and CDR2 as YSLEER. The CDR3 extends over 13 amino acids. CDR3 protein: CASSQVVRKEQFF. CDR3 bases: TGCGCCAGCAGCCAAGTTGTCAGAAAAGAGCAGTTCTTC.

The chain uses TRBV7-3 and TRBJ1-1; 7 bases line up with TRBD1. The CDR3 loop spans 15 amino acids. Looked up from germline, CDR1 is SGHTA and CDR2 is FQGTGA. Germline trimming cut 4 bases from V and 5 bases from J; bases unmatched to any gene: 10. The CDR3 DNA reads as TGTGCCAGCAGCTCCCACAGGGGCACGGGGACTGAAGCTTTCTTT. Residues: CASSSHRGTGTEAFF.

This clone was seen more than once but under ten times. CDR3 sequence: CASSQVRRSGELFF. The CDR3 nucleotides read TGTGCCAGCAGCCAAGTCAGGAGGTCCGGGGAGCTGTTTTTT. The rearrangement joins TRBV3-1 (or the pseudogene TRBV3-2) to TRBJ2-2, with D possibly being TRBD2 (5 bases). This CDR3 spans 14 amino acids. The germline V gene has CDR1 LGHDT and CDR2 YNNKEL (reference sequence). V was clipped by 1 base and J by 6 bases, with 9 bases between them.

As concerns this clone: A read error may produce the germline difference seen at one junction end. The rearrangement joins TRBV7-7 to TRBJ2-1; D perhaps matches TRBD1 (6 bases). The germline gives CDR1 SSHAT, CDR2 FNYEAQ (reference sequence). The CDR3 is made up of 12 amino acids. CDR3 DNA: TGTGCTAGCAGCTTACAGGGTGGGGAGCAGTTCTTC. It translates to CASSLQGGEQFF.